This TCR beta chain appears in the sequencing data of a study of cytomegalovirus exposure and HLA in healthy donors. Use of 60 Vbeta and 13 Jbeta primers characterized the PCR. The method was immunoSEQ multiplex PCR; TCRdb's version includes in-frame clones alone and lacks a portion of them. The sample carries some 150,000 clones, around 75% recorded once. The clonotype comes from a man in his sixties in good health and CMV-seronegative. Sequenced material: PBMCs.

The CDR3 loop is CASSLMEGIETQYF. CDR3 in DNA: TGTGCCAGCAGCTTAATGGAGGGCATAGAGACCCAGTACTTC. The chain joins TRBV7-9 to TRBJ2-5; tentative D call: TRBD2 (6 bases). The V end was cut by 2 bases, the J end by 4 bases, with 11 bases between. The germline gives CDR1 SEHNR, CDR2 FQNEAQ (reference sequence). The CDR3 loop spans 14 amino acids.